This T cell receptor beta chain was obtained from a study of beta chain features in type 1 diabetes. Sorting with CD45RO/CCR7/CD25/CD127/CD95/CD27 yielded naive, central memory, regulatory and stem-like memory CD4+ cells. TCRB transcripts that were expressed got sequenced, as all of the isolated RNA had been reverse transcribed. Sequencing was performed with immunoSEQ multiplex PCR; in TCRdb, only in-frame clones are kept and a portion is missing. Among around 240,000 clones, over 7.5% were seen once, and the ten largest hold 0.03% to 0.035%. Germline CDR1 and CDR2: SGHRS and YFSETQ. This CDR3 is 15 amino acids long. Trimming left V 0 bases short and J 1 base short, with 11 bases between.

Sequencing was performed on naive CD4+ T cells from blood. The chain is built from TRBV5-1 and TRBJ2-7, with D tentatively TRBD2 (5 bases). The receptor comes from a young woman in good health. CDR3 sequence: CASSLAGKISYEQYF. CDR3 DNA sequence: TGCGCCAGCAGCTTGGCCGGGAAAATTTCCTACGAGCAGTACTTC. Full variable domain (outside the CDR3, taken from reference TRBV5-1 and TRBJ2-7): KAGVTQTPRYLIKTRGQQVTLSCSPISGHRSVSWYQQTPGQGLQFLFEYFSETQRNKGNFPGRFSGRQFSNSRSEMNVSTLELGDSALYLCASSLAGKISYEQYFGPGTRLTVT.